What follows is one T cell receptor (beta chain) and its context. Its target is not known. Per germline, CDR1 MNHEY and CDR2 SVGEGT. The CDR3 spans 16 residues. J was trimmed by 5 bases and V by 5 bases; bases with no gene match: 10. These data originate in a study of T cells in Graves' hyperthyroidism and ophthalmopathy. Study details: Peripheral blood samples were taken at initial diagnosis, prior to any treatment. Study-level findings and limits: Among thyroid clonotypes expanded above 0.001, most also appeared in blood.

RNA transcripts provided the source from which TCR beta CDR3 regions were amplified. TCR CDR3 underwent first-round RT-PCR with the HTBI primer set. One entry per CDR3 protein results from TCRdb running MiXCR on the multiplex PCR reads. The table records around 250,000 distinct CDR3 sequences, about a sixth of them present only once. This sequence was found in a woman aged 18-29 years with Graves' ophthalmopathy. This sequence joins TRBV6-2 or TRBV6-3 and TRBJ2-2; TRBD1 aligns across 8 bases. The sample was blood. The CDR3 sequence is CASSAGTGLGTGELFF. In nucleotides, the CDR3 is TGTGCCAGCAGTGCCGGGACAGGTCTTGGGACCGGGGAGCTGTTTTTT.